The clone carrying this T cell receptor beta chain was counted once. Trimming took off 3 bases at V and 6 bases at J, with 12 bases between the two ends. This CDR3 is built from 14 residues. The germline gives CDR1 SEHNR, CDR2 FQNEAQ (reference sequence). The data were produced by immunoSEQ multiplex PCR, yet TCRdb's version contains in-frame clones alone and is incomplete. The sample yields fewer than 25,000 clones, approximately 90% seen once. The data derive from a study of PD-1 blockade in classical Hodgkin lymphoma. Time point of the sample: cycle 4 day 1 (C4D1), after more than five weeks of nivolumab. Relapse was seen in all patients after autologous stem cell transplantation, and brentuximab vedotin exposure was variable.

The chain has TRBV7-9 and TRBJ2-1; unclear D gene. The sample consisted of peripheral blood mononuclear cells (PBMCs), taken before the fourth cycle of nivolumab. This TCR came from a human donor with classical Hodgkin lymphoma. CDR3 protein: CASSLEFAVNEQFF. The CDR3 nucleotides are TGTGCCAGCAGCTTGGAGTTTGCCGTCAATGAGCAGTTCTTC. The full variable domain, completed using reference TRBV7-9 and TRBJ2-1, is DTGVSQNPRHKITKRGQNVTFRCDPISEHNRLYWYRQTLGQGPEFLTYFQNEAQLEKSRLLSDRFSAERPKGSFSTLEIQRTEQGDSAMYLCASSLEFAVNEQFFGPGTRLTVL.